Shown below are 12 T cell receptor beta chains from a single sample sequenced in a study of blood T cell repertoires in COVID-19 (dated by TCRdb to 2018 to 2020). Library preparation employed the immunoSEQ multiplex PCR assay. As stored in TCRdb, this immuneACCESS dataset retains in-frame rearrangements with V and J assigned. A fraction of the clones does not appear; measured against another copy, unresolved V genes explain less than half of the discrepancy, and the remainder lacks a known reason. Present in this sample are some 160,000 clones, less than 80% of which were seen just once. The ten largest make up under 20% of the sample. Material for sequencing was PBMCs or T cells enriched from blood (not recorded which). The receptors here all came from an older woman in a cohort exposed to, infected with or recovered from COVID-19 (not recorded which).

V and J are TRBV11-2 and TRBJ1-2; D is unresolved. With 8 bases removed from V and 5 bases from J, the gap between germline ends came to 12 bases. CDR1 and CDR2 from the germline V gene are SGHAT and FQNNGV. This CDR3 is built from 12 residues. This chain's CDR3 is CASSAPGYGYTF. CDR3 DNA sequence: TGTGCCAGCTCCGCACCGGGGTATGGCTACACCTTC.

The chain carries TRBV18 and TRBJ2-1; D is possibly TRBD1 (6 bases). V was clipped by 1 base and J by 0 bases, with 16 bases between them. CDR3 length: 18 amino acids. The germline CDR1 and CDR2 sequences are KGHSH and LQKENI. In DNA, the CDR3 is TGTGCCAGCTCACCACTCGAACAGGGATTAAGCTCCTACAATGAGCAGTTCTTC. This translates into CASSPLEQGLSSYNEQFF.

J is TRBJ2-5 and V is TRBV7-2; 11 bases fit TRBD1. Germline V gene sequence: CDR1 SGHTA, CDR2 FQGNSA. V lost 5 bases to trimming and J lost 4 bases; unmatched junction nucleotides: 3. The CDR3 sequence is 14 residues long. Here the CDR3 DNA reads TGTGCCAGCAGCCCGGACAGGGGGCGAGAGACCCAGTACTTC. Translation gives CASSPDRGRETQYF.

The chain carries TRBV6-2 or TRBV6-3 and TRBJ2-7, with TRBD1 matching over 11 bases. CDR1 is MNHEY and CDR2 is SVGEGT in the germline V gene. The trim removed 2 bases at V and 5 bases at J, leaving 5 bases unmatched. CDR3 length equals 15 residues. CDR3 bases: TGTGCCAGCAGTTACGGCGGGACAGGGGGGGACGAGCAGTACTTC. Its protein product is CASSYGGTGGDEQYF.

The rearrangement joins TRBV28 to TRBJ2-1; D may be TRBD2 (6 bases). The CDR3 contains 15 residues. V lost 2 bases to trimming and J lost 2 bases, with 10 bases between them. Germline V gene sequence: CDR1 MDHEN, CDR2 SYDVKM. DNA of the CDR3: TGTGCCAGCAGTTTAGGGCGGGGAACCTACAATGAGCAGTTCTTC. This sequence encodes CASSLGRGTYNEQFF.

The gene calls are TRBV28 and TRBJ2-5, with D hard to call. The CDR3 runs 14 residues. CDR1 and CDR2 (germline): MDHEN, SYDVKM. The V and J ends lost 5 bases and 0 bases respectively, with 10 bases between them. CDR3 DNA: TGTGCCAGCAGTCCAACAGTGTACCAAGAGACCCAGTACTTC. This encodes CASSPTVYQETQYF.

The rearrangement links TRBV5-8 to TRBJ2-1; 9 bases line up with TRBD2. Germline CDR1 SGHTS, CDR2 YDEGEE. The CDR3 is 15 residues long. V lost 2 bases, J lost 4 bases, and 4 bases stayed unmatched. CDR3 region: CASSLTGLAYNEQFF. CDR3 nucleotide sequence: TGTGCCAGCAGCTTAACGGGACTAGCTTACAATGAGCAGTTCTTC.

The chain joins TRBV6-2 or TRBV6-3 to TRBJ1-6, with D possibly matching TRBD1 (6 bases). Germline V gives CDR1 MNHEY, CDR2 SVGEGT. There are 17 residues in the CDR3. V was shortened by 6 bases and J by 2 bases, with 17 bases between the two germline ends. CDR3 residues: CASSPWAGAAYNSPLHF. For the CDR3, the DNA is TGTGCCAGCAGCCCTTGGGCGGGGGCCGCCTATAATTCACCCCTCCACTTT.

This chain uses TRBV28 with TRBJ2-3; D is perhaps TRBD2 (5 bases). Germline loops: CDR1 MDHEN, CDR2 SYDVKM. V lost 7 bases and J lost 1, with 15 bases in between. This CDR3 is built from 15 residues. DNA for the CDR3: TGTGCCAGCACCCTTCTCTACGGGGGCACAGATACGCAGTATTTT. The encoded protein is CASTLLYGGTDTQYF.

This clone was observed a handful of times. The chain couples TRBV18 to TRBJ1-6, with D possibly matching TRBD1 (6 bases). Trimming shortened V by 3 bases and J by 8 bases, and 14 bases separated the two germline ends. Germline CDR1 and CDR2: KGHSH and LQKENI. The CDR3 is made up of 15 amino acids. The CDR3 here is CASSPWAQGDSPLHF. As DNA, the CDR3 is TGTGCCAGCTCACCGTGGGCACAGGGTGATTCACCCCTCCACTTT.

The rearrangement joins TRBV7-3 to TRBJ2-1, with 10 bases matching TRBD2. From germline, CDR1 is SGHTA and CDR2 FQGTGA. The CDR3 is 16 amino acids. J gave up 6 bases and V 4 bases, and 9 bases lay outside the gene matches. The CDR3 DNA follows: TGTGCCAGCAGCTCCTCGGCTAGCGGGAGTCGCAATGAGCAGTTCTTC. As protein: CASSSSASGSRNEQFF. The entire variable domain, with the rest obtained from reference TRBV7-3 and TRBJ2-1, is as follows: GAGVSQTPSNKVTEKGKYVELRCDPISGHTALYWYRQSLGQGPEFLIYFQGTGAADDSGLPNDRFFAVRPEGSVSTLKIQRTERGDSAVYLCASSSSASGSRNEQFFGPGTRLTVL.

This chain links TRBV5-4 with TRBJ2-1; D perhaps matches TRBD2 (5 bases). The CDR3 covers 16 residues. Trimming removed 3 bases from V and 2 bases from J, with 15 bases in between. CDR1 and CDR2 from the germline V gene are SGHNT and YYREEE (reference sequence). CDR3 sequence: CASSSRALAAYNEQFF. CDR3 nucleotide sequence: TGTGCCAGCAGCTCCCGGGCTCTAGCCGCCTACAATGAGCAGTTCTTC.